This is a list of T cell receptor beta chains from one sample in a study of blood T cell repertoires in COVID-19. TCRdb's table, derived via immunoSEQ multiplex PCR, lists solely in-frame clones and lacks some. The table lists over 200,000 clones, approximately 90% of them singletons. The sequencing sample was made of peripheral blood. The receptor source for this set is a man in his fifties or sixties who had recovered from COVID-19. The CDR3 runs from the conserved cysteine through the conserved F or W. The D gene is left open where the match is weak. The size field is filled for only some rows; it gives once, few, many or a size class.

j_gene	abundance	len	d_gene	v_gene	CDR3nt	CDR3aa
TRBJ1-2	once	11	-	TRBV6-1	TGTGCCAGCAGTGAGGGCTGGGGCTACACCTTC	CASSEGWGYTF
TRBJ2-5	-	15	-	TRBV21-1	TGTGCCAGCAGCAAAGCCACGACAGGGAAAGAGACCCAGTACTTC	CASSKATTGKETQYF
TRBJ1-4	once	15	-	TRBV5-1	TGCGCCAGCAGCCCGAGGACAGCAACTAATGAAAAACTGTTTTTT	CASSPRTATNEKLFF
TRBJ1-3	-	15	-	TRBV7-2	TGTGCCAGCAGTATTACACAGAGATCTGGAAACACCATATATTTT	CASSITQRSGNTIYF
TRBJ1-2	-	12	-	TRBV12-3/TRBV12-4	TGTGCCAGCAGTACAGGGAACTATGGCTACACCTTC	CASSTGNYGYTF
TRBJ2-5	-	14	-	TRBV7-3	TGTGCCAGCTCCGCGGCAGGGGGGCAAGAGACCCAGTACTTC	CASSAAGGQETQYF
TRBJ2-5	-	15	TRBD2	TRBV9	TGTGCCAGCAGCGGGGGACTAGCGGGGGACGGGACCCAGTACTTC	CASSGGLAGDGTQYF
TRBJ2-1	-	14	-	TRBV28	TGTGCCAGCAGTTTAGGCACAGGGAGAAATGAGCAGTTCTTC	CASSLGTGRNEQFF
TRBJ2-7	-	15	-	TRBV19	TGTGCCAGTAGTTCCAGGGTACTGGGGCGCTACGAGCAGTACTTC	CASSSRVLGRYEQYF
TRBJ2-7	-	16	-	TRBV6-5	TGTGCCAGCAGTTACGGGCCCGGGGTCACATCCTACGAGCAGTACTTC	CASSYGPGVTSYEQYF
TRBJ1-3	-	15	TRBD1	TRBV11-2	TGTGCCAGCAGCGGACAGGGGGCTTATGGAAACACCATATATTTT	CASSGQGAYGNTIYF
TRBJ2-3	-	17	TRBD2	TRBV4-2	TGTGCCAGCAGCCAAGTGGAGCGGGGGTATGACACAGATACGCAGTATTTT	CASSQVERGYDTDTQYF
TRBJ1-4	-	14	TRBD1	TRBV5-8	TGTGCCAGCAGCTTTGGACAGGGACATGAAAAACTGTTTTTT	CASSFGQGHEKLFF
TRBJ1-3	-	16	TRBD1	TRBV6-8	TGTGCCAGCAGGCAAAGGGACAGCGACTCTGGAAACACCATATATTTT	CASRQRDSDSGNTIYF
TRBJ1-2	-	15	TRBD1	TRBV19	TGTGCCAGTAGCAAGGGGATAGGGACAGCCTATGGCTACACCTTC	CASSKGIGTAYGYTF
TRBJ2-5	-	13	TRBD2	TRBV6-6	TGTGCCAGCAGAGGCGCGGGGGGAGAGACCCAGTACTTC	CASRGAGGETQYF
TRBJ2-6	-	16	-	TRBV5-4	TGTGCCAGCAGCTTGAAGGGAGGCTCTGGGGCCAACGTCCTGACTTTC	CASSLKGGSGANVLTF
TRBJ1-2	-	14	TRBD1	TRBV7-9	TGTGCCAGCAGCTTGCAACAGGGGGCTTATGGCTACACCTTC	CASSLQQGAYGYTF
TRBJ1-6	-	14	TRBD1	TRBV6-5	TGTGCCAGCAGTTACGACGACAGGGGTTCACCCCTCCACTTT	CASSYDDRGSPLHF
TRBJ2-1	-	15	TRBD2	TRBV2	TGTGCCAGCAGCGTAGCGGGGTCATCCTACAATGAGCAGTTCTTC	CASSVAGSSYNEQFF
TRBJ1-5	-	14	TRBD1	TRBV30	TGTGCCTGGACACAGGGGGACCGGAATCAGCCCCAGCATTTT	CAWTQGDRNQPQHF
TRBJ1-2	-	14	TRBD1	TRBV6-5	TGTGCCAGCAGTTACCGACAGGGGGCGGCTGGCTACACCTTC	CASSYRQGAAGYTF
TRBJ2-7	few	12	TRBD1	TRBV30	TGTGCCTGGAGGGCGACAGGGGAGGAGCAGTACTTC	CAWRATGEEQYF
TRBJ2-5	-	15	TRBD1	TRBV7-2	TGTGCCAGCAGCACACCCCAGGGGGCCGGGGAGACCCAGTACTTC	CASSTPQGAGETQYF
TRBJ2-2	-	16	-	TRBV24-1	TGTGCCACCAGTGCGACTCCAGGGGTAGACACCGGGGAGCTGTTTTTT	CATSATPGVDTGELFF
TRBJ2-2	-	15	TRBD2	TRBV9	TGTGCCAGCAGCGTAGCTAGCGGGGGTACCGGGGAGCTGTTTTTT	CASSVASGGTGELFF
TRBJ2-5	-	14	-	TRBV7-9	TGTGCCAGCAGCTTGGGGCTAGGGCAAGAGACCCAGTACTTC	CASSLGLGQETQYF
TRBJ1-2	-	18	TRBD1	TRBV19	TGTGCCAGTACCCTCCGGGCAGGTTCGGACAGGGGGAACTATGGCTACACCTTC	CASTLRAGSDRGNYGYTF
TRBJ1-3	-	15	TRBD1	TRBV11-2	TGTGCCAGCAGCCCCCAGGGGGCTGGAGGAAACACCATATATTTT	CASSPQGAGGNTIYF
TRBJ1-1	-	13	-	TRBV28	TGTGCCAGCAGTTTATATGGGGTAGCGGGAGCTTTCTTT	CASSLYGVAGAFF
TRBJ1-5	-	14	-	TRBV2	TGTGCCAGCAGAAGAGGGAGCCAAAGCCAGCCCCAGCATTTT	CASRRGSQSQPQHF
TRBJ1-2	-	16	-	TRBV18	TGTGCCAGCTCACCGTCGGGGGTGGAGGCCAACTATGGCTACACCTTC	CASSPSGVEANYGYTF
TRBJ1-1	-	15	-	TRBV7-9	TGTGCCAGCAGCCTAACAGGGCCCATGAACACTGAAGCTTTCTTT	CASSLTGPMNTEAFF
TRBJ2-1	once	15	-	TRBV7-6	TGTGCCAGCAGCTTCGACATCTCTGAGCACAATGAGCAGTTCTTC	CASSFDISEHNEQFF
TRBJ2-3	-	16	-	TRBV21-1	TGTGCCAGCAGCACCAGACAGGGGAAGGGCGCAGATACGCAGTATTTT	CASSTRQGKGADTQYF
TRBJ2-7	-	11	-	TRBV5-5	TGTGCCAGCAGCTCTTCCTACGAGCAGTACTTC	CASSSSYEQYF
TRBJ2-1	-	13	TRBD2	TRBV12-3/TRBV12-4	TGTGCCAGCAGTCAGCGGGAGCGCACTGAGCAGTTCTTC	CASSQRERTEQFF
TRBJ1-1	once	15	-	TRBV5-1	TGCGCCAGCCAATCCACAGGGATAGTAGAAACTGAAGCTTTCTTT	CASQSTGIVETEAFF
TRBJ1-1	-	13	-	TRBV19	TGTGCCAGTAGTATTCCTCCGGGTCGTATCGCTTTCTTT	CASSIPPGRIAFF
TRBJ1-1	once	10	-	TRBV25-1	TGTGCCAGCAGTGAGGGGAGGGCTTTCTTT	CASSEGRAFF
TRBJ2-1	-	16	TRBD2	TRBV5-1	TGCGCCAGCAGCTTGATGGTCGGGAGGGGAGGCAATGAGCAGTTCTTC	CASSLMVGRGGNEQFF
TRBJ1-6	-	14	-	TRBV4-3	TGCGCCAGCAGCCAGGTACAGGGTACTTCACCCCTCCACTTT	CASSQVQGTSPLHF